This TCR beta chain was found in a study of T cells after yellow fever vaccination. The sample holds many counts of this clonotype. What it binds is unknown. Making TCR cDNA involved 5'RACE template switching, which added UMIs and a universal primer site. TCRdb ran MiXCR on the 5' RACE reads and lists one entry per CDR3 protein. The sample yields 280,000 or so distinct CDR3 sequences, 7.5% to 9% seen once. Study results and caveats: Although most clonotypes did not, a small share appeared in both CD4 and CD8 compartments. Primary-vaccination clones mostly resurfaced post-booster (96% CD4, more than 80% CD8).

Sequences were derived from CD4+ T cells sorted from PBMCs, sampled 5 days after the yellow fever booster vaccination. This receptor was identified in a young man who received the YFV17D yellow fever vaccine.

The CDR3: CASSLDRGYSGELFF. The CDR3 coding sequence is TGCGCCAGCAGCTTAGACAGAGGGTATTCCGGGGAGCTGTTTTTT. This chain links TRBV5-1 with TRBJ2-2; D is perhaps TRBD1 or TRBD2 (5 bases each). Trimming cost V 2 bases and J 6 bases, with 14 bases left between them. The CDR3 loop spans 15 amino acids. Germline CDR1 is SGHRS and CDR2 is YFSETQ.